Shown below are 10 T cell receptor beta chains from a single sample sequenced in a study of T cell changes during pregnancy in multiple sclerosis. Measured with immunoSEQ multiplex PCR; TCRdb has only the in-frame clones, and not every one. Of tens of thousands of clones listed, 90% were seen once; the top ten hold approximately 3%. The specimen was peripheral blood, collected in the first trimester of pregnancy. Receptors were obtained from a female donor in good health, enrolled as a control in a pregnancy study.

A single count supports this clone. V gene TRBV7-9 combines with J gene TRBJ1-2; no clear D. Trimming stripped 4 bases from V and 3 bases from J, with 9 bases between. The CDR3 totals 13 residues. CDR1 and CDR2 (germline): SEHNR, FQNEAQ (reference sequence). DNA of the CDR3: TGTGCCAGCAGCTCCAATTTAGACTATGGCTACACCTTC. Translation gives CASSSNLDYGYTF.

This clone is a singleton in its sample. The chain recombines TRBV7-8 with TRBJ1-1, with 8 bases that match TRBD1. The V and J ends lost 1 base and 7 bases, in that order; junction bases with no gene match: 14. This CDR3 contains 17 residues. The V gene's germline CDR1 is SGHVS and CDR2 FQNEAQ. CDR3 loop: CASSLGFGTGGPIEAFF. The CDR3 region has the DNA TGTGCCAGCAGCTTAGGATTTGGGACAGGAGGTCCCATTGAAGCTTTCTTT.

The chain carries TRBV9 and TRBJ2-3; D is perhaps TRBD1 (6 bases). This CDR3 is 14 amino acids long. V shed 0 bases and J shed 4 bases, with 9 bases lying between them. Germline V gene lookup returns CDR1 SGDLS and CDR2 YYNGEE. CDR3 protein: CASSVEEGADTQYF. Here the CDR3 DNA reads TGTGCCAGCAGCGTAGAAGAGGGGGCAGATACGCAGTATTTT. Full variable domain (outside the CDR3, taken from reference TRBV9 and TRBJ2-3): DSGVTQTPKHLITATGQRVTLRCSPRSGDLSVYWYQQSLDQGLQFLIQYYNGEERAKGNILERFSAQQFPDLHSELNLSSLELGDSALYFCASSVEEGADTQYFGPGTRLTVL.

J is TRBJ1-4 and V is TRBV27; the match to TRBD1 covers 7 bases. The V segment lost 7 bases and the J segment 3 bases; nucleotides outside the gene matches: 2. The CDR3 consists of 13 residues. CDR1 is MNHEY, CDR2 SMNVEV, per germline (reference sequence). In DNA, the CDR3 is TGTGCCAGCAAGGGACAGTCTAATGAAAAACTGTTTTTT. Amino acids: CASKGQSNEKLFF.

The chain employs TRBV27 and TRBJ2-7, with a tentative D call TRBD1 (6 bases). Germline lookup yields CDR1 MNHEY and CDR2 SMNVEV (reference sequence). Trimming pared 0 bases from V and 4 bases from J, leaving 13 bases between. CDR3 length: 15 amino acids. The CDR3 is CASSLSDRPLYEQYF. In DNA, the CDR3 is TGTGCCAGCAGTTTATCGGACAGACCTCTATACGAGCAGTACTTC.

The CDR3 sequence: CASVDWNSYEQYF. The CDR3 nucleotides are TGTGCCAGCGTCGATTGGAACAGCTACGAGCAGTACTTC. The chain has TRBV6-5 and TRBJ2-7, with D hard to call. Germline V lookup: CDR1 MNHEY, CDR2 SVGAGI. The CDR3 spans 13 residues. Trimming removed 8 bases at V and 3 bases at J, with 14 bases between.

As concerns this clone: The germline gene is not matched at one end of the junction; a read error may be the cause. This chain uses TRBV2 with TRBJ1-3, with a weak D call TRBD1 (6 bases). The CDR3 length is 12 residues. The germline CDR1 and CDR2 sequences are SNHLY and FYNNEI. CDR3 nucleotide sequence: TGTGCGAGCAAGGGGGAAGGAAACACCATATATTTT. As protein: CASKGEGNTIYF.

The V and J genes are TRBV10-3 and TRBJ1-2, with D unclear. CDR1 ENHRY and CDR2 SYGVKD come from the germline V gene. Trimming left V 2 bases short and J 1 base short, with 8 bases between. The CDR3 loop spans 14 amino acids. Here the CDR3 DNA reads TGTGCCATCAGTGAGGGAGGCTTTAACTATGGCTACACCTTC. Translation gives CAISEGGFNYGYTF.

The gene calls are TRBV28 and TRBJ2-2, with D maybe TRBD1 (6 bases). CDR1 is MDHEN and CDR2 is SYDVKM in the germline V gene. V lost 3 bases and J 0 bases, leaving 11 bases between the germline ends. This CDR3 is 16 amino acids long. The CDR3 is CASSFHRAPNTGELFF. CDR3 nucleotide sequence: TGTGCCAGCAGTTTCCACAGGGCCCCGAACACCGGGGAGCTGTTTTTT.

The CDR3 nucleotides read TGTGCCAGCAGCTTGGATGGCCAAGCAGAAGGAGATGAGCAGTTCTTC. Amino acid sequence: CASSLDGQAEGDEQFF. This chain links TRBV7-2 with TRBJ2-1, with D unresolved. Trimming removed 3 bases from V and 8 bases from J, with 20 bases in between. Germline values: CDR1 SGHTA, CDR2 FQGNSA. The CDR3 spans 16 residues.